The rows below give T cell receptor beta chains drawn from one sample of a study of blood T cell repertoires in COVID-19. Profiling relied on immunoSEQ multiplex PCR, and the TCRdb table lists in-frame clones only, not all of them. The sample lists 250,000 to 350,000 clones, about 88% occurring once. Sequencing used peripheral blood. These receptors were obtained from a human donor with COVID-19, enrolled during active disease. The donor label of this sample is uncertain. Each CDR3 is given with its conserved first and last residue.

v_call cdr3_aa
TRBV18 CASSPRGTGGYEQYF
TRBV6-5 CASRRGQDDSPLHF
TRBV30 CAWSGDRGQEKLFF
TRBV7-2 CASSLTENTEAFF
TRBV11-2 CASSPQRDKQYF
TRBV6-5 CASSPQRTLDEQFF
TRBV6-2/TRBV6-3 CASSRTVAGGLGGYTF
TRBV28 CASSLVSGSGSYNEQFF
TRBV25-1 CASSPPGTSRSQYF
TRBV5-1 CASSLVGAGGTDTQYF
TRBV7-9 CASRPAGANEQFF
TRBV6-4 CASSRDSQNYGYTF
TRBV7-8 CASSSRWAGANYGYTF
TRBV27 CASAGTGEPYGYTF
TRBV7-3 CASSPRLAAQETQYF
TRBV5-6 CASSSLWGLAGTEQYF
TRBV4-3 CASSHDRDSGLEKLFF
TRBV19 CASSVTGIGYTF
TRBV5-6 CASSLFLGLAGQETQYF
TRBV30 CAWRDSRGPGQPQHF
TRBV28 CASSDIPGQKSYEQYF
TRBV28 CASRWRATGELFF
TRBV5-1 CASSLGASGRETQYF
TRBV3-1/TRBV3-2 CASSQIRQVQETQYF
TRBV11-2 CASSSAKPTGELFF
TRBV19 CASRSTRGGNQPQHF
TRBV19 CASGRTTYGYTF
TRBV28 CASSLRQGNAYEQYF
TRBV6-6 CASSYIQGGNSPLHF
TRBV9 CASTAQDTGELFF
TRBV7-3 CASSLTSGGYNEQFF
TRBV3-1/TRBV3-2 CASSQGQTYGEAFF
TRBV27 CASSLPSSYEQYF
TRBV30 CAWTSGRLGYEQYF
TRBV9 CASSVRADTQYF
TRBV6-6 CASSYWSPGGEQFF
TRBV5-1 CASSATGQINGYTF
TRBV5-1 CASSLEGASGNTIYF
TRBV5-1 CASNLGASPNTGELFF
TRBV29-1 CSVSTGGSSPLHF
TRBV10-1 CASSEGLAGEGYEQYF